This T cell receptor beta chain comes out of a study of T cells after posttransplantation cyclophosphamide. Study-wide findings and caveats: Recipient CMV seropositivity and CMV reactivation strongly tracked TRB clonality. Skin or GI-infiltrating T cells shared few TRB sequences with blood. Later post-transplant blood repertoires were often dominated by donor CD8+ memory clones.

CDR3 length: 16 amino acids. The V gene end was trimmed by 1 base and the J gene end by 7 bases; junction bases not matched to a gene: 13. In germline, CDR1 is WNHNN, CDR2 SYGVQD (reference sequence). Measured with immunoSEQ multiplex PCR; TCRdb has only the in-frame clones, and not every one. The sample yields tens of thousands of clones, roughly nine tenths seen once. This related bone marrow graft donor gave peripheral blood on the day of marrow donation. To note about this clone: Its antigen is currently unknown.

This clonotype was sampled from a woman between 50 and 59 years old in good health and a related stem cell transplant donor. Sequencing input: PBMCs. J is TRBJ2-7 and V is TRBV10-1; 7 positions match TRBD2. CDR3 loop: CASSEFGRRGPSEQYF. The CDR3 DNA follows: TGCGCCAGCAGTGAGTTCGGGAGGCGCGGACCCTCGGAGCAGTACTTC.